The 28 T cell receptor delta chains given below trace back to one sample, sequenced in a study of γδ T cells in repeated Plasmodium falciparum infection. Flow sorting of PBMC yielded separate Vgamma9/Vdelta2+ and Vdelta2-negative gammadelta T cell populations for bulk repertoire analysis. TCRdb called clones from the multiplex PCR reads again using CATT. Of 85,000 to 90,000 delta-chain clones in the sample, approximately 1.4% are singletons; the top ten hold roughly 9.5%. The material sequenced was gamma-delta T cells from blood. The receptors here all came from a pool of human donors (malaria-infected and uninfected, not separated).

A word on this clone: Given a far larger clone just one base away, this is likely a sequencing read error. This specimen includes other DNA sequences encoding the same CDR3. DNA of the CDR3: TGTGCCTGTGACGTCCCGGACTGGGGGTTTGGAAGCTCCTGGGACACCCGACAGATGTTTTTC. Translation: CACDVPDWGFGSSWDTRQMFF. This chain joins TRDV2 and TRDJ3, with 8 bases aligning to TRDD3. The J gene, left out of TCRdb, was set here by checking the DNA against germline. Trimming at V came to 3 bases and at J to 0 bases, leaving 15 bases not matched to a gene. CDR3 size: 21 residues. CDR1 is GEAIGNYY, CDR2 EKD, per germline.

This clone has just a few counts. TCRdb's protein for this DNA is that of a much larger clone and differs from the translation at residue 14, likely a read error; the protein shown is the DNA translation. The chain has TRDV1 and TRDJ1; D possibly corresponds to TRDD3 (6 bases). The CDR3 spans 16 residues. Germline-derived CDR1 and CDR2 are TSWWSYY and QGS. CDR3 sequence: CALEEAGVGVTDKPIF. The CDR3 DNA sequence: TGTGCTCTGGAGGAAGCAGGGGTGGGGGTCACCGATAAACCCATCTTT.

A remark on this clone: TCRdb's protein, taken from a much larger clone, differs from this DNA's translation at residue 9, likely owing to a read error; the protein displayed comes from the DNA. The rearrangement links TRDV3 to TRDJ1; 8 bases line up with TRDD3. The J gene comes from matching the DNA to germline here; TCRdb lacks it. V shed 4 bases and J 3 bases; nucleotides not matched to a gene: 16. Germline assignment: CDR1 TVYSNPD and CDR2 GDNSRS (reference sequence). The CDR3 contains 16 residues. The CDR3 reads CASGLYWGVQPDKLIF. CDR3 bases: TGTGCCTCGGGGCTATACTGGGGGGTACAACCCGATAAACTCATCTTT. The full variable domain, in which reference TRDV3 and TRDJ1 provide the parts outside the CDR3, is CDKVTQSSPDQTVASGSEVVLLCTYDTVYSNPDLFWYRIRPDYSFQFVFYGDNSRSEGADFTQGRFSVKHILTQKAFHLVISPVRTEDSATYYCASGLYWGVQPDKLIFGKGTRVTVEP.

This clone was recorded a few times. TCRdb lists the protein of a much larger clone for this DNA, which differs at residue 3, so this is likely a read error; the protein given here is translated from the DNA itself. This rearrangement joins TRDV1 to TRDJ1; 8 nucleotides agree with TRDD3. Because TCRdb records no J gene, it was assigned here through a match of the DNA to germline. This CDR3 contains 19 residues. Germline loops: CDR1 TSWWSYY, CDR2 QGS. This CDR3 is CAPGVPVHWGIPYTDKLIF. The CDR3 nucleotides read TGTGCTCCTGGGGTACCCGTACATTGGGGGATTCCTTACACCGATAAACTCATCTTT.

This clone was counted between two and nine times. CDR3 sequence: CALGNPILRIWGPYTDKLIF. The CDR3 DNA follows: TGTGCTCTTGGGAACCCGATCCTACGTATCTGGGGGCCATACACCGATAAACTCATCTTT. V and J are TRDV1 and TRDJ1; TRDD3 is a possible D gene (7 bases). TCRdb is silent on the J gene; assignment here came from matching the DNA to germline. Trimming took 5 bases from V and 0 from J, leaving 28 bases between them. CDR3 length equals 20 residues. Looked up from germline, CDR1 is TSWWSYY and CDR2 is QGS.

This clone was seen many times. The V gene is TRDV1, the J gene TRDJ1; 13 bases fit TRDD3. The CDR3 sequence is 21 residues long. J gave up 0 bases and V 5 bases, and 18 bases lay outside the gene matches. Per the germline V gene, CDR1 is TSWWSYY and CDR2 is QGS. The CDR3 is CALGLREFPLGDTPYTDKLIF. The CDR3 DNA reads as TGTGCTCTTGGGCTTCGAGAGTTCCCACTGGGGGATACGCCGTACACCGATAAACTCATCTTT.

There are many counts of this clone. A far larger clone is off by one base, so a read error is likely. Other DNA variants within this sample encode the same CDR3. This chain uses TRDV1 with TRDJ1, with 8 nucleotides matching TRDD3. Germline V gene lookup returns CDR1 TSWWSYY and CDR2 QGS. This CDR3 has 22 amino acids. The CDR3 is CALGEGLYRTGGHLPYTDKLIF. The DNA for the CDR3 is TGTGCCCTTGGGGAAGGTCTCTACCGTACTGGGGGTCACCTCCCCTACACCGATAAACTCATCTTT.

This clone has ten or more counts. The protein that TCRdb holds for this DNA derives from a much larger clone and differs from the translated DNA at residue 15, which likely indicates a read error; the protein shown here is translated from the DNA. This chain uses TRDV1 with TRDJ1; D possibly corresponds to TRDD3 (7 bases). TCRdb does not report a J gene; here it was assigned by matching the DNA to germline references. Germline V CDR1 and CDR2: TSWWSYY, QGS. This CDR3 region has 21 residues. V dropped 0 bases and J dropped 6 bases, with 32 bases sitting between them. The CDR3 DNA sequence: TGTGCTCTTGGGGAACTACTCCTACGTGGCTCTGGGGGCCTCCCCCCCCATAAACTCATCTTT. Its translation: CALGELLLRGSGGLPPHKLIF.

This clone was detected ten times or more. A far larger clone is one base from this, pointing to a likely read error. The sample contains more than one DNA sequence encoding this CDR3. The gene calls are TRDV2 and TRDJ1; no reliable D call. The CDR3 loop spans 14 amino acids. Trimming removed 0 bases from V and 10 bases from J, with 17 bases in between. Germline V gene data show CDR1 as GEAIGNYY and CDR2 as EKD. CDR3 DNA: TGTGCCTGTGACACCCCTTTTGTAGTGGGCGTACTCATCTTT. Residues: CACDTPFVVGVLIF.

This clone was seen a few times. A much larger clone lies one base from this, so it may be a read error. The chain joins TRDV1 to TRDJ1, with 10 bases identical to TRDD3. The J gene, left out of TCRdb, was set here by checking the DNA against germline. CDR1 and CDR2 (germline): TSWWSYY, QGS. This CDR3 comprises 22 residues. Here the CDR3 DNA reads TGTGCCCTTGGGGAACGGTCTCCCTACAGTACTGGGGGATGGGTGTACACCGATAAACTCATCTTT. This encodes CALGERSPYSTGGWVYTDKLIF.

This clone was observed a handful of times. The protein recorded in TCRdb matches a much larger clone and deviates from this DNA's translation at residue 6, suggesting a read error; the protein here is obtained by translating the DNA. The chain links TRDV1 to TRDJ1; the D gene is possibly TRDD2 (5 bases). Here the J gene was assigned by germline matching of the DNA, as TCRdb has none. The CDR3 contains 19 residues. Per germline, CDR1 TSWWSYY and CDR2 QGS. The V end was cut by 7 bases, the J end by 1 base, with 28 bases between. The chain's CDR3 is CALEICLRIPVGPTDKLIF. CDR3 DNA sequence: TGTGCTCTTGAGATATGCCTACGTATACCAGTGGGACCCACCGATAAACTCATCTTT.

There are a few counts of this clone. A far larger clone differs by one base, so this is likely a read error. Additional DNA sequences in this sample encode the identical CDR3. CDR3 loop: CALGRTKWGGLTDKLIF. CDR3 nucleotide sequence: TGTGCTCTTGGACGTACAAAGTGGGGAGGTCTCACCGATAAACTCATCTTT. The chain employs TRDV1 and TRDJ1; the D gene is possibly TRDD3 (5 bases). There are 17 residues in the CDR3. Germline CDR1 TSWWSYY, CDR2 QGS. V was cut by 6 bases and J by 1 base, with 21 bases left in between.

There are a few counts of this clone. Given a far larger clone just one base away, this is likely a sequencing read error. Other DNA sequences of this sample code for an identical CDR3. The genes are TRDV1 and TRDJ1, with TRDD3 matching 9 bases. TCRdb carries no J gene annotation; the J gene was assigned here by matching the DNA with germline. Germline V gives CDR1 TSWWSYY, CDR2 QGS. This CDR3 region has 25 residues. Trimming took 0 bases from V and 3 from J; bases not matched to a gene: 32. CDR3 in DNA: TGTGCTCTTGGGGAACTATGGGCGTTCCTACGTTCCACTGGGGGAAAACAGGGAGAGGCCGATAAACTCATCTTT. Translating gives CALGELWAFLRSTGGKQGEADKLIF.

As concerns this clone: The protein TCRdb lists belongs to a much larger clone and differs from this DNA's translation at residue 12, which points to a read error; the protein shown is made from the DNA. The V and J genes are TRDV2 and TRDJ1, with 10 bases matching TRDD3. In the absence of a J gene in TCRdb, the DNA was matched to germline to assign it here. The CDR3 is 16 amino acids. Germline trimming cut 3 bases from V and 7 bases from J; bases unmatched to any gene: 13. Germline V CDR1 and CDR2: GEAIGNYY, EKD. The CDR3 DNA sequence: TGTGCCTGTGACTCACTGGGGGATCCGCAGGCCGGTAAACTCATCTTT. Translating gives CACDSLGDPQAGKLIF.

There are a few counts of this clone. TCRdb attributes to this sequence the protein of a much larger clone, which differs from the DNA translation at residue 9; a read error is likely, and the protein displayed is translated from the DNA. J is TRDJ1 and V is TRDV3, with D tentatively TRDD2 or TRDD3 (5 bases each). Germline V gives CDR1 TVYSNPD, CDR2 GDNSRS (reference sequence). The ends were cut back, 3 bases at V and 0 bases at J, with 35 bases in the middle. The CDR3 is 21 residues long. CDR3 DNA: TGTGCCTTCCCTGATACCCTACTGTGGGACCCAAATCACTCGTACACCGATAAACTCATCTTT. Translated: CAFPDTLLWDPNHSYTDKLIF.

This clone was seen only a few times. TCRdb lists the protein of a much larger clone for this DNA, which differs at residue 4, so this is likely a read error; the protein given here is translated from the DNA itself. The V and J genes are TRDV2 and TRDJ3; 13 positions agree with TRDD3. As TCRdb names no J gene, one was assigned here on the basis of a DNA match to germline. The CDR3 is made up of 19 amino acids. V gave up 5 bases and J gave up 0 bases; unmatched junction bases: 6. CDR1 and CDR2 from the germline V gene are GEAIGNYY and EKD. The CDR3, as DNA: TGTGCCTGTGGCAAGTACTGGGGGATACGCTCCTGGGACACCCGACAGATGTTTTTC. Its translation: CACGKYWGIRSWDTRQMFF.

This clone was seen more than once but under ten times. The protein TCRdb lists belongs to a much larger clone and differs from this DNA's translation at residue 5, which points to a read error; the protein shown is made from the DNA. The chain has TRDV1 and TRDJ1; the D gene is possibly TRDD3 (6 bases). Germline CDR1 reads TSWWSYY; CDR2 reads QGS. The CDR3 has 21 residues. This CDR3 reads CALGKLGLLLLTGRYTDKLIF. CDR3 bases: TGTGCTCTTGGGAAACTGGGCCTCCTCCTTCTTACGGGGAGGTACACCGATAAACTCATCTTT.

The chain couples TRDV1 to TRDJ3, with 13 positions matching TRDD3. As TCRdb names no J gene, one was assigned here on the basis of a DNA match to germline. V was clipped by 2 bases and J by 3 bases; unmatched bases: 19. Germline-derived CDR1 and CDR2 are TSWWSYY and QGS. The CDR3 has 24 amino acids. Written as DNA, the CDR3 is TGTGCTCTTGGGGAAGGGTCAAAGGCCGTATACTGGGGGATACGCCTCTGGGACACCCGACAGATGTTTTTC. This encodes CALGEGSKAVYWGIRLWDTRQMFF.

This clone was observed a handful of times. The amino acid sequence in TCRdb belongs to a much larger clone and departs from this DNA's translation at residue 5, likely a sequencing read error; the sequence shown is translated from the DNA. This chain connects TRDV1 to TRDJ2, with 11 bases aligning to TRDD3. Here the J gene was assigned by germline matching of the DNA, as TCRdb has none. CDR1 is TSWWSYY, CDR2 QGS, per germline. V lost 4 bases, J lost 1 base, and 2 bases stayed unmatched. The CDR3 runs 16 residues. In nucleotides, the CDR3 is TGTGCTCTTGGGGGCTGGGGGATACTTTTGACAGCACAACTCTTCTTT. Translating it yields CALGGWGILLTAQLFF.

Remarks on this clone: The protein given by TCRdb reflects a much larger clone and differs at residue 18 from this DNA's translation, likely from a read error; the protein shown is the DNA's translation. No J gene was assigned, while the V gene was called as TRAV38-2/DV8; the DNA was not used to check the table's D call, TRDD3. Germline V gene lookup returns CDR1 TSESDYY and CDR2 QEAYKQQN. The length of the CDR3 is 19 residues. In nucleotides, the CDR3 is TGTGCTTATAGGAGTGGCGATGAAACGGGTTCCTACGTGGGAAAGGGGCTCACCTTT. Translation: CAYRSGDETGSYVGKGLTF.

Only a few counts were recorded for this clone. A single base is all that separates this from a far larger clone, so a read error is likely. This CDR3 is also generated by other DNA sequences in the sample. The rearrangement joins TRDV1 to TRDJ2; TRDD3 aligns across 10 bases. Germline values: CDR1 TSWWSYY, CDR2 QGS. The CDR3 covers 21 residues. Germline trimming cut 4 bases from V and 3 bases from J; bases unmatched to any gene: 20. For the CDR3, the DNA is TGTGCTCTTGGGGTTTCCTCGTACTGGGGGATCCAAACTTCTCTGACAGCACAACTCTTCTTT. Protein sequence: CALGVSSYWGIQTSLTAQLFF.

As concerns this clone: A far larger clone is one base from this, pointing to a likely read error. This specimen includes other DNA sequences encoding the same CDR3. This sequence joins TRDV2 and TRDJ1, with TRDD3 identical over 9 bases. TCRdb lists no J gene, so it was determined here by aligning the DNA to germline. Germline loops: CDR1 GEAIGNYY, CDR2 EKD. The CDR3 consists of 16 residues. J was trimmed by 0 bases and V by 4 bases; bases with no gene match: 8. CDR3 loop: CACDKLGDPYTDKLIF. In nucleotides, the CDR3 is TGTGCCTGTGATAAACTGGGGGACCCGTACACCGATAAACTCATCTTT.

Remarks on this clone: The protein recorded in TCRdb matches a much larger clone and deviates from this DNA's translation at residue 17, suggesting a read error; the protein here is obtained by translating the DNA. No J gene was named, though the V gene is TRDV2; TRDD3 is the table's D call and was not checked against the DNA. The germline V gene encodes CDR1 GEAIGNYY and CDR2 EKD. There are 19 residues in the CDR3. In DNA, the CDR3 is TGTGCCTGTGACACCGGCCTTCGCTGGGGGATCCTTCACACCGATAAACCCATCTTT. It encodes CACDTGLRWGILHTDKPIF.

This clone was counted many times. The CDR3 is CALGDARFLLGIRYTDKLIF. For the CDR3, the DNA is TGTGCTCTTGGGGATGCCCGGTTCCTACTTGGGATCCGGTACACCGATAAACTCATCTTT. V gene TRDV1 combines with J gene TRDJ1, with 7 positions matching TRDD2. After removal of 3 bases from V and 0 bases from J, the junction contained 19 bases not matched to a gene. The germline V gene has CDR1 TSWWSYY and CDR2 QGS. The CDR3 loop spans 20 amino acids.

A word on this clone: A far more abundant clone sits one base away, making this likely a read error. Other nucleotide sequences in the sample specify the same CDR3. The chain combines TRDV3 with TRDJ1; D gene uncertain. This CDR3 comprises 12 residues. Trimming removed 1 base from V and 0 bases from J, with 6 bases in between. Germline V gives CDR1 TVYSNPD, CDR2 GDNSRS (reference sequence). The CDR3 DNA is TGTGCCTTTAAGCCCTACACCGATAAACTCATCTTT. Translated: CAFKPYTDKLIF.

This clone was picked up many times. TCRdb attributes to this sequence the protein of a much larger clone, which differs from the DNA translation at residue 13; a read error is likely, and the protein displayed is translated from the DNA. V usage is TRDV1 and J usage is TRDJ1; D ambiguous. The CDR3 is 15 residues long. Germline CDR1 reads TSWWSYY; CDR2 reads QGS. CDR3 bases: TGTGCTCTTGGTCGCGCCGGCCCGTACACCGATAAACCCATCTTT. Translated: CALGRAGPYTDKPIF.

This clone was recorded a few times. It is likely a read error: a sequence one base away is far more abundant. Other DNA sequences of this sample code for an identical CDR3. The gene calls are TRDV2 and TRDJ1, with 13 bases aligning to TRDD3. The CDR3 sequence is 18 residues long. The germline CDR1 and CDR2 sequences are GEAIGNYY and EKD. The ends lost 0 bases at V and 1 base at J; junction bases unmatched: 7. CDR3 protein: CACDTLLGDTMSTDKLIF. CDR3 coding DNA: TGTGCCTGTGACACCCTACTGGGGGATACGATGAGCACCGATAAACTCATCTTT.

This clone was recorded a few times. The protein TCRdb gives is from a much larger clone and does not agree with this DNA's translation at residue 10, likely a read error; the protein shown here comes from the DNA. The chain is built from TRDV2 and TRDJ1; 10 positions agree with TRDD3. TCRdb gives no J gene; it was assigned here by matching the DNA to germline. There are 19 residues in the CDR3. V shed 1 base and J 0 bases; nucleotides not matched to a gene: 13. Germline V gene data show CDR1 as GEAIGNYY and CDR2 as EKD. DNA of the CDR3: TGTGCCTGTGACACTGTTGGGGGATACAAGGGGGGATACACCGATAAACTCATCTTT. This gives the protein CACDTVGGYKGGYTDKLIF.